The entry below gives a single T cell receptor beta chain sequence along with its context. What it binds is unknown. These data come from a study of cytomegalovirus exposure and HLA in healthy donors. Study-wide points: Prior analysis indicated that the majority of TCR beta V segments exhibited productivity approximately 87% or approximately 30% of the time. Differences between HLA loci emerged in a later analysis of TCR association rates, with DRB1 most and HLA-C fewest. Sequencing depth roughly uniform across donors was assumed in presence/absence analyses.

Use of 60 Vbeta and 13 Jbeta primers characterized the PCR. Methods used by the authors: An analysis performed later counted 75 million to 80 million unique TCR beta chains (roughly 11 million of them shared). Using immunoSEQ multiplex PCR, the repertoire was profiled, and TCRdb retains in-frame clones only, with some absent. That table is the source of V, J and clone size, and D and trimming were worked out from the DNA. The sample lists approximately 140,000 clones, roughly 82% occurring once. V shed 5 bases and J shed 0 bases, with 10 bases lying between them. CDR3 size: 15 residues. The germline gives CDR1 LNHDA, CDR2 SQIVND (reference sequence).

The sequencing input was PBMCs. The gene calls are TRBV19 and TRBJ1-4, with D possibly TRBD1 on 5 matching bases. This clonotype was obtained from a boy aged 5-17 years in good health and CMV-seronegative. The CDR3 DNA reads TGTGCCAGTAGTTCTTACAGGACAACTAATGAAAAACTGTTTTTT. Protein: CASSSYRTTNEKLFF.